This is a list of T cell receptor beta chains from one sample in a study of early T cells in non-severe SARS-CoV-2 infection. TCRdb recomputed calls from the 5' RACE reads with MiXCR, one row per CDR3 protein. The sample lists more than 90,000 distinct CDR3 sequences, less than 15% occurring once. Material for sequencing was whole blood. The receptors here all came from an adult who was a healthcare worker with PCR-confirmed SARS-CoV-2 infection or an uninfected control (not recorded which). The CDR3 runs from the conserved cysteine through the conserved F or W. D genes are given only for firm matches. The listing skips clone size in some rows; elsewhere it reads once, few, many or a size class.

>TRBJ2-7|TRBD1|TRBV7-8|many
TGTGCCAGCAGCCAAGACAGGGGGACCTACGAGCAGTACTTC
CASSQDRGTYEQYF
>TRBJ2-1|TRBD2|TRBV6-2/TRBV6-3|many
TGTGCCAGCAGTGGACTAGCGGGGGGGCGTGGAGAGCAGTTCTTC
CASSGLAGGRGEQFF
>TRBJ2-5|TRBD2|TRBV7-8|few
TGTGCCAGCAGCCCTCCGGGTCAGCGGGGGGGCGAGACCCAGTACTTC
CASSPPGQRGGETQYF
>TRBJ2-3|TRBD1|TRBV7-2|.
TGTGCCAGCAGCTGGGACAGGGGAAATACGCAGTATTTT
CASSWDRGNTQYF
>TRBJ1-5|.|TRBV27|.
TGTGCCAGCAGGGGTTTAGAGTCCAATCAGCCCCAGCATTTT
CASRGLESNQPQHF
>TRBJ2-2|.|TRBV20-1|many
TGCAGTGTCCCGACAGTGAACACCGGGGAGCTGTTTTTT
CSVPTVNTGELFF
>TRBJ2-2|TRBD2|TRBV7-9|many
TGTGCCAGCAGCTGGAGACGACTAGCGGGCTCGGGGGCCGGGGAGCTGTTTTTT
CASSWRRLAGSGAGELFF
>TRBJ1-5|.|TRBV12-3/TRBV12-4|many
TGTGCCAGCAGTTTCGGCCAGGGTGCCAATCAGCCCCAGCATTTT
CASSFGQGANQPQHF
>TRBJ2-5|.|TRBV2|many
TGTGCCAGCAGTTATCTTCTGCTAGCGACGTACCAAGAGACCCAGTACTTC
CASSYLLLATYQETQYF
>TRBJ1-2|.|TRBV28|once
TGTGCCAGCAGGGCGCCAGGGGACTATGGCTACACCTTC
CASRAPGDYGYTF
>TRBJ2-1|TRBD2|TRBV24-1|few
TGTGCCACCAGTGATTTCGGGGGGGCTGGGGAGCAGTTCTTC
CATSDFGGAGEQFF
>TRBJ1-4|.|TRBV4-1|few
TGCGCCAGCAGCCAAGATGGGAGGGGGGTTAGCGAAAAACTGTTTTTT
CASSQDGRGVSEKLFF
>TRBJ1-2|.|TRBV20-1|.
TGCAGTGCTAGAGATGGTCGGTGGGGGGTCGGCCACACCTTC
CSARDGRWGVGHTF
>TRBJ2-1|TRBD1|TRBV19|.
TGTGCCAGTAGTTCTACTCCAGGGGGCCCCTACAATGAGCAGTTCTTC
CASSSTPGGPYNEQFF
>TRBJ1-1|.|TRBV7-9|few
TGTGCCAGCAGCTCAGCCCTAGCGGAATTCACTGAAGCTTTCTTT
CASSSALAEFTEAFF
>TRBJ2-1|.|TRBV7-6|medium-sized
TGTGCCAGCAGCTTAGCATACAACAATGAGCAGTTCTTC
CASSLAYNNEQFF